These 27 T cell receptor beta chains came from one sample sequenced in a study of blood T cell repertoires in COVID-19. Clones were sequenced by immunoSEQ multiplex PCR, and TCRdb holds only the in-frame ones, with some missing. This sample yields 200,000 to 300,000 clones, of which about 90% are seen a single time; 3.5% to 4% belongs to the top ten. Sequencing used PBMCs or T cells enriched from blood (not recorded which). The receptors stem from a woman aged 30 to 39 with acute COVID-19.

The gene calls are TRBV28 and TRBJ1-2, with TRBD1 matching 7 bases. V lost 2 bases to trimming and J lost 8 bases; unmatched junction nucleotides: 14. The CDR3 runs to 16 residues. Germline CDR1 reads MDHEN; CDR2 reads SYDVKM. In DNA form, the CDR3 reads TGTGCCAGCAGTTTACCTCGGGAGGGGGCCTCACGGGGCTACACCTTC. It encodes CASSLPREGASRGYTF.

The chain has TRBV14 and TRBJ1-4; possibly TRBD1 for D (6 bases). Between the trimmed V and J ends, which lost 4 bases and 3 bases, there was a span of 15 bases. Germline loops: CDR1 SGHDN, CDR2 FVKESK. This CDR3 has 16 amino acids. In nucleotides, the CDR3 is TGTGCCAGCAGCCGGAAGGAACAGGGTCCTAATGAAAAACTGTTTTTT. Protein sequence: CASSRKEQGPNEKLFF.

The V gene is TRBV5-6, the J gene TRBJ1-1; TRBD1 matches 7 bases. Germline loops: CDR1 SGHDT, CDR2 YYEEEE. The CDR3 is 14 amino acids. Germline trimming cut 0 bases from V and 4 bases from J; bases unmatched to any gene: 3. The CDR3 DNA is TGTGCCAGCAGCTTGGAGGGGGCGCCCACTGAAGCTTTCTTT. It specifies CASSLEGAPTEAFF.

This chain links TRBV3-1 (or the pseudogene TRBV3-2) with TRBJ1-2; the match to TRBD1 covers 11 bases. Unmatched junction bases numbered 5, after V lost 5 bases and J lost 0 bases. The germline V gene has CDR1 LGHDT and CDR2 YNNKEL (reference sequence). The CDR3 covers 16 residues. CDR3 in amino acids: CASSSGQGATNYGYTF. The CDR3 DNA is TGTGCCAGCAGCTCCGGACAGGGGGCGACTAACTATGGCTACACCTTC.

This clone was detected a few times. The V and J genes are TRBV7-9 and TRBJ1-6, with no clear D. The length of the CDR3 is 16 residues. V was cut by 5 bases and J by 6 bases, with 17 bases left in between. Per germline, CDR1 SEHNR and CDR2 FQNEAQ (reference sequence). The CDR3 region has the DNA TGTGCCAGCAGCCCCATGACTGCCCTGGGTAATTCACCCCTCCACTTT. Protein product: CASSPMTALGNSPLHF.

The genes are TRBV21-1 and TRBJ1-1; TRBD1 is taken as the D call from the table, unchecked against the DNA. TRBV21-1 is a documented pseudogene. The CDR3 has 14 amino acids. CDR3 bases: TGTGCCAGCAGCAGGGGGCGCGAGAAGACTGAAGCTTTCTTT. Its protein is CASSRGREKTEAFF.

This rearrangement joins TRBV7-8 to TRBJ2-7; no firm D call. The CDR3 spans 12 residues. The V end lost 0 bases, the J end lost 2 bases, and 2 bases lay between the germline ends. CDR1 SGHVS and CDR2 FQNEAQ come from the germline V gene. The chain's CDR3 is CASSLATYEQYF. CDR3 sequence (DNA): TGTGCCAGCAGCTTAGCTACCTACGAGCAGTACTTC.

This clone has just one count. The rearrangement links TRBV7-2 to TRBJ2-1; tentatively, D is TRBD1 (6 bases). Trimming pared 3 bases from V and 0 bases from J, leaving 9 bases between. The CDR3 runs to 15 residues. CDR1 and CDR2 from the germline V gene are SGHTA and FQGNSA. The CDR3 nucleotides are TGTGCCAGCAGCTTCCGGGACATCTCCTACAATGAGCAGTTCTTC. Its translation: CASSFRDISYNEQFF.

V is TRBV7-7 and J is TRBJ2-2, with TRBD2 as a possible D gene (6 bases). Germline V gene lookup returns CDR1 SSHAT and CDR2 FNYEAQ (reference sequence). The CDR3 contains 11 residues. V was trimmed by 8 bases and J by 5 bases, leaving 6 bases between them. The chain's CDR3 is CASGGTGELFF. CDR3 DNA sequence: TGTGCCAGCGGGGGGACCGGGGAGCTGTTTTTT. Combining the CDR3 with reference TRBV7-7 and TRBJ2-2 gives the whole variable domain GAGVSQSPRYKVTKRGQDVTLRCDPISSHATLYWYQQALGQGPEFLTYFNYEAQPDKSGLPSDRFSAERPEGSISTLTIQRTEQRDSAMYRCASGGTGELFFGEGSRLTVL.

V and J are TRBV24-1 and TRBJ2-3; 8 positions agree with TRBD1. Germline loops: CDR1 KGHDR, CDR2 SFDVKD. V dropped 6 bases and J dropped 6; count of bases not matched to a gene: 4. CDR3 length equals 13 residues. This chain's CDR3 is CATSPDRGDTQYF. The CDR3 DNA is TGTGCCACCAGTCCCGACAGGGGCGATACGCAGTATTTT.

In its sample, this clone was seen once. CDR3 amino acids: CASKMGTGLEKLFF. In DNA, the CDR3 is TGTGCCAGCAAAATGGGGACAGGGCTAGAAAAACTGTTTTTT. The genes are TRBV2 and TRBJ1-4; 9 bases map to TRBD1. V lost 7 bases and J lost 8; bases outside the gene matches: 8. This CDR3 comprises 14 residues. Germline loops: CDR1 SNHLY, CDR2 FYNNEI.

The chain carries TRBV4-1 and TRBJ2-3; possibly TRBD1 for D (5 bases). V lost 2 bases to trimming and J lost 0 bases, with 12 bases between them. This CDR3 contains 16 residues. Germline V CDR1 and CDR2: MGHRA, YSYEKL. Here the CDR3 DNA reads TGCGCCAGCAGCCAACCGTTTCGACAGAGCACAGATACGCAGTATTTT. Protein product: CASSQPFRQSTDTQYF.

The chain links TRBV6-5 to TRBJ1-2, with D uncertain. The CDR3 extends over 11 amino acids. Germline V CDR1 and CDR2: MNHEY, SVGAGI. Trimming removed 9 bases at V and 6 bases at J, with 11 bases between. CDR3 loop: CARLGGHGYTF. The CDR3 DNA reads TGTGCCAGACTAGGAGGGCATGGCTACACCTTC.

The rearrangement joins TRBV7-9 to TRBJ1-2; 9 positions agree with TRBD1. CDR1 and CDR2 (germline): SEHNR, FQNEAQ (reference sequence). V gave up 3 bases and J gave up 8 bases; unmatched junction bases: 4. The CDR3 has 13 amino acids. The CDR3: CASSLGQGGGYTF. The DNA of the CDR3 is TGTGCCAGCAGCTTGGGACAGGGTGGGGGCTACACCTTC.

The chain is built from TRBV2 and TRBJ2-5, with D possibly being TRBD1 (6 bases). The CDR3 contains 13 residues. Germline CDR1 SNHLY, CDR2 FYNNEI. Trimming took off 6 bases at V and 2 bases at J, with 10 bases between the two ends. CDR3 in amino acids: CASRRTEQETQYF. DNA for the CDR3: TGTGCCAGCAGAAGGACAGAGCAAGAGACCCAGTACTTC.

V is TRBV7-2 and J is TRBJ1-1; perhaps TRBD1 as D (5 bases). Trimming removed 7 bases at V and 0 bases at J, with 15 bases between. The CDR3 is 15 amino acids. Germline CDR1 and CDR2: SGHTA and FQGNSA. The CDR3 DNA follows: TGTGCCAGCATTACAGGAAGGGGTATGAACACTGAAGCTTTCTTT. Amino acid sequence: CASITGRGMNTEAFF.

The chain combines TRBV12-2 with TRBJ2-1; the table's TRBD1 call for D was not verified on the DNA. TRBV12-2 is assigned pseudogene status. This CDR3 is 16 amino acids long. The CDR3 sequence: CASRFLGGFSYNEQFF. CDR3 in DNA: TGTGCAAGTCGCTTCCTAGGGGGTTTCTCCTACAATGAGCAGTTCTTC.

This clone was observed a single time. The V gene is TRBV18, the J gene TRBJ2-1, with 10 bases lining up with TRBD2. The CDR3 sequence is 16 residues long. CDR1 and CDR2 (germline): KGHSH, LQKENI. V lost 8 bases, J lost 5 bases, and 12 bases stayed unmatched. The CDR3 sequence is CASRRASGGPNNEQFF. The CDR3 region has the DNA TGTGCCAGCCGTCGGGCTAGCGGGGGCCCAAACAATGAGCAGTTCTTC.

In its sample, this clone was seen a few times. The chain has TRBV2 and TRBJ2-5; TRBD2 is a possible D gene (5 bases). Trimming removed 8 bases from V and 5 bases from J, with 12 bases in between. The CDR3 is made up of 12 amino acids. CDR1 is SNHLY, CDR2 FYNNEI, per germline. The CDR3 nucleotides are TGTGCCAGCCTCACTAGTAGCGAGACCCAGTACTTC. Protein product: CASLTSSETQYF. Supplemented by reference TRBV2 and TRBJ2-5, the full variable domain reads EPEVTQTPSHQVTQMGQEVILRCVPISNHLYFYWYRQILGQKVEFLVSFYNNEISEKSEIFDDQFSVERPDGSNFTLKIRSTKLEDSAMYFCASLTSSETQYFGPGTRLLVL.

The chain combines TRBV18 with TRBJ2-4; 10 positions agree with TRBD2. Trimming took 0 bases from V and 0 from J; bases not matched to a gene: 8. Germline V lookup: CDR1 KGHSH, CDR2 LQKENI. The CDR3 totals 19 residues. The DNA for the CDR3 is TGTGCCAGCTCACCACCCTCATTAGCGGGGGGTATAGCCAAAAACATTCAGTACTTC. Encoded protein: CASSPPSLAGGIAKNIQYF.

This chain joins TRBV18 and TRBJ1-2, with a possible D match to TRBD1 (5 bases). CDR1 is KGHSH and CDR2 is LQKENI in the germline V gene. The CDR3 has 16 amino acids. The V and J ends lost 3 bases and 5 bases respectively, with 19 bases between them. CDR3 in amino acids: CASSPTGTAPLYGYTF. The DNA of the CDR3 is TGTGCCAGCTCACCGACGGGGACTGCGCCTTTATATGGCTACACCTTC.

This CDR3 is CATSRDREAGLSYEQYF. CDR3 nucleotides: TGTGCCACCAGCAGAGACAGGGAAGCGGGGTTATCCTACGAGCAGTACTTC. This rearrangement joins TRBV15 to TRBJ2-7, with TRBD2 identical over 7 bases. The CDR3 length is 17 residues. Germline lookup yields CDR1 LNHNV and CDR2 YYDKDF (reference sequence). V was pared by 0 bases and J by 1 base, with 9 bases of the junction left unmatched.

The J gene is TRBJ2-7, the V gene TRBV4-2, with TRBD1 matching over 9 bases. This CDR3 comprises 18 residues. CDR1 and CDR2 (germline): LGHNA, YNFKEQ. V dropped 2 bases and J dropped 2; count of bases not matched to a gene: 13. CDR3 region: CASSQRLFGQGPTYEQYF. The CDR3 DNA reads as TGTGCCAGCAGCCAAAGACTCTTCGGACAGGGGCCAACCTACGAGCAGTACTTC.

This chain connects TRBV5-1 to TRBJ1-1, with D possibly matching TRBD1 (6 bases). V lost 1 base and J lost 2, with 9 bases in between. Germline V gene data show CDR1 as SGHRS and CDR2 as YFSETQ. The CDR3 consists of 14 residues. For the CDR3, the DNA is TGCGCCAGCAGCTTGTTAGGGACAAACACTGAAGCTTTCTTT. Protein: CASSLLGTNTEAFF.

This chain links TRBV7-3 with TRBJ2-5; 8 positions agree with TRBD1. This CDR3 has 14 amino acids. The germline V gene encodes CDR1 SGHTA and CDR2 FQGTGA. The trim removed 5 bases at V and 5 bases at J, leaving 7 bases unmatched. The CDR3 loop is CASSQTGAQETQYF. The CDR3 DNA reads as TGTGCCAGCAGCCAGACAGGGGCGCAGGAGACCCAGTACTTC.

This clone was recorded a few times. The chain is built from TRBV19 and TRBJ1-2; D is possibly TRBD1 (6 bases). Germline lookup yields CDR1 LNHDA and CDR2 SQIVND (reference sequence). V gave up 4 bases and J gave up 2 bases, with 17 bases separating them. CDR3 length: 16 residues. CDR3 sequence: CASSNVQGQLNYGYTF. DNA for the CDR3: TGTGCCAGTAGTAACGTACAGGGCCAACTGAACTATGGCTACACCTTC.

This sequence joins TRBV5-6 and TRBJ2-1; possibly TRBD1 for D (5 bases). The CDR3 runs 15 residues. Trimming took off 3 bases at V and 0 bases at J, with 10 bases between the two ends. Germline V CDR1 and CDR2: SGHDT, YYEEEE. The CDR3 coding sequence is TGTGCCAGCAGCTACAGGACCTACTCCTACAATGAGCAGTTCTTC. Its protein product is CASSYRTYSYNEQFF.